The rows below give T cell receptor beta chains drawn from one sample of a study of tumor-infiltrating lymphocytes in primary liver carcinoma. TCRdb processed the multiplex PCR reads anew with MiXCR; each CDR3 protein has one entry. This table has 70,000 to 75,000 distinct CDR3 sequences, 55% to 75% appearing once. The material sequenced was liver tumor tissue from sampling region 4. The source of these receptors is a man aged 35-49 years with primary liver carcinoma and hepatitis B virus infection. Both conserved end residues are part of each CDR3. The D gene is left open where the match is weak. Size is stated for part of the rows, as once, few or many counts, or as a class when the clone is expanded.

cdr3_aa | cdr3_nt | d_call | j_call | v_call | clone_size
CVSSEEKGGPYEQYF | TGTGTCAGCAGTGAGGAAAAGGGAGGCCCCTACGAGCAGTACTTC | - | TRBJ2-7 | TRBV6-1 | -
CASSEAIPDSYQPQHF | TGTGCCAGCAGTGAAGCTATACCCGATAGCTATCAGCCCCAGCATTTT | - | TRBJ1-5 | TRBV6-1 | -
CASPGPRGADTQYF | TGTGCCAGCCCTGGACCCCGAGGCGCAGATACGCAGTATTTT | - | TRBJ2-3 | TRBV12-3/TRBV12-4 | many
CASSGAGDRGTDTQYF | TGTGCCAGCAGTGGGGCTGGGGACAGGGGCACAGATACGCAGTATTTT | TRBD1 | TRBJ2-3 | TRBV28 | many
CASSLAGAGSEQYF | TGTGCCAGCAGCTTAGCTGGGGCCGGGAGCGAGCAGTACTTC | - | TRBJ2-7 | TRBV7-9 | many
CARSLSGNYCYIF | TGTGCCAGGAGTCTCTCGGGCAACTATTGCTACATCTTC | - | TRBJ1-2 | TRBV11-1 | once
CASSPDQGAFGYGYTF | TGCGCCAGCAGCCCAGACCAAGGGGCGTTCGGCTATGGCTACACCTTC | - | TRBJ1-2 | TRBV4-1 | -
CASGDLAGGRDEQFF | TGTGCCAGCGGTGACCTAGCGGGGGGGCGCGATGAGCAGTTCTTC | TRBD2 | TRBJ2-1 | TRBV6-1 | -
CASSQNSGLSEQYF | TGTGCCAGCAGCCAGAACTCTGGACTTTCCGAGCAGTACTTC | - | TRBJ2-7 | TRBV14 | many
CSVDGLDTQYF | TGCAGCGTTGACGGGTTAGATACGCAGTATTTT | - | TRBJ2-3 | TRBV29-1 | many
CASSFRGSQEMQYF | TGTGCCAGCAGCTTCAGGGGCAGCCAAGAGATGCAGTACTTC | - | TRBJ2-5 | TRBV11-2 | -
CTSSLGLAGAKLTQYF | TGTACCAGCAGTTTGGGACTAGCGGGTGCAAAACTTACGCAGTATTTT | TRBD2 | TRBJ2-3 | TRBV28 | -
CANSPRGGGSYESYF | TGCGCCAACAGCCCTCGGGGAGGGGGCTCCTACGAGTCGTACTTC | - | TRBJ2-7 | TRBV4-1 | -
CASSLVRGGIRQETQYF | TGTGCCAGCAGCTTAGTCAGGGGGGGCATTCGGCAAGAGACTCAGTACTTC | - | TRBJ2-5 | TRBV11-2 | -
CGSSLGPPGTNQSQHF | TGTGGCAGCAGCTTAGGCCCTCCCGGGACAAATCAGTCCCAGCACTTT | - | TRBJ1-5 | TRBV11-2 | -
CASSHWRGVNTGELFF | TGCGCCAGCAGCCACTGGAGAGGGGTGAACACCGGGGAGCTGTTTTTT | - | TRBJ2-2 | TRBV4-1 | many
CASSEGGDGTQYF | TGTGCCAGCAGTGAAGGGGGTGATGGTACGCAGTATTTT | - | TRBJ2-3 | TRBV2 | -
CASSLDGDSYEQYF | TGTGCCAGCAGCTTGGACGGGGACTCCTACGAGCAGTACTTC | - | TRBJ2-7 | TRBV5-5 | many
CTSRTTDTKYF | TGTACCAGCAGGACAACAGATACGAAGTATTTT | - | TRBJ2-3 | TRBV12-3/TRBV12-4 | -
CASSPGGPYNERFF | TGTGCCAGCAGCCCGGGAGGGCCATACAATGAGCGGTTCTTC | TRBD2 | TRBJ2-1 | TRBV11-2 | -
CAWSRLGGNTGELFF | TGTGCCTGGAGTCGGCTAGGGGGCAACACCGGGGAGCTGTTTTTT | TRBD1 | TRBJ2-2 | TRBV30 | many
CAITEPGQMNTEAFF | TGTGCCATCACTGAGCCGGGACAAATGAATACTGAAGCTTTCTTC | - | TRBJ1-1 | TRBV10-3 | once
CASNLEVSDRGRSTEAFF | TGTGCCAGTAACTTGGAAGTTAGTGACAGGGGGCGAAGCACTGAAGCTTTCTTT | TRBD1 | TRBJ1-1 | TRBV5-6 | -
CASRPGVNANTGELFF | TGTGCCAGCAGGCCGGGAGTTAACGCGAACACCGGGGAGCTGTTTTTT | - | TRBJ2-2 | TRBV6-1 | many
CASSLRRDVYEQYF | TGTGCCAGCAGTTTAAGGCGGGACGTCTACGAGCAGTACTTC | - | TRBJ2-7 | TRBV12-3/TRBV12-4 | -
CASSLAPTGHGDGYTF | TGTGCCAGCAGCTTAGCCCCTACAGGGCATGGGGATGGATACACCTTC | - | TRBJ1-2 | TRBV7-9 | -